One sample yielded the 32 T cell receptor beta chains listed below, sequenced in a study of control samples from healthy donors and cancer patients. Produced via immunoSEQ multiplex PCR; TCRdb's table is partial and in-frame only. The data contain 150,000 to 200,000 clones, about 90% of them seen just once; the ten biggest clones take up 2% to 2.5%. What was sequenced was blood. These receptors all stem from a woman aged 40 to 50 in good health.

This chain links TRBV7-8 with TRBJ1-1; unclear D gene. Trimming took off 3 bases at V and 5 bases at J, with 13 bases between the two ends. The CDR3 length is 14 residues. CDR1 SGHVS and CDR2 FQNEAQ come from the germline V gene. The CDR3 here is CASSFLVDVTEAFF. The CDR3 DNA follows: TGTGCCAGCAGCTTCTTAGTTGACGTGACTGAAGCTTTCTTT.

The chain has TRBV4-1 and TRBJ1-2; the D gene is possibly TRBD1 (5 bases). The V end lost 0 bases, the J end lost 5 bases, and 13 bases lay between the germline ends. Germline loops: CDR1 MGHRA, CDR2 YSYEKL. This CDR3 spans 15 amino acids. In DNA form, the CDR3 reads TGCGCCAGCAGCCAAGACGCTCCCCCAGGGTATGGCTACACCTTC. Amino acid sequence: CASSQDAPPGYGYTF.

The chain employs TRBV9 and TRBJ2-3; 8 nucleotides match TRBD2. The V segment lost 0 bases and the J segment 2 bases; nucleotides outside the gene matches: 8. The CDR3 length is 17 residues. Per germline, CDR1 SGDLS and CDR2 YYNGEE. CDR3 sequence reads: CASSVEGLAGITDTQYF. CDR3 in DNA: TGTGCCAGCAGCGTAGAAGGTCTAGCGGGCATCACAGATACGCAGTATTTT.

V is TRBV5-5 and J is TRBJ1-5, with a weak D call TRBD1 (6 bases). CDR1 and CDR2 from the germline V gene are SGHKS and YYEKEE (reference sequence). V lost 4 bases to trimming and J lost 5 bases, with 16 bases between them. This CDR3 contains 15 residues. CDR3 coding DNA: TGTGCCAGCAGCCGATGGGGGGCCACCGATCAGCCCCAGCATTTT. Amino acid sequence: CASSRWGATDQPQHF. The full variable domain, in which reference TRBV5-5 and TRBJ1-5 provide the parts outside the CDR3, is DAGVTQSPTHLIKTRGQQVTLRCSPISGHKSVSWYQQVLGQGPQFIFQYYEKEERGRGNFPDRFSARQFPNYSSELNVNALLLGDSALYLCASSRWGATDQPQHFGDGTRLSIL.

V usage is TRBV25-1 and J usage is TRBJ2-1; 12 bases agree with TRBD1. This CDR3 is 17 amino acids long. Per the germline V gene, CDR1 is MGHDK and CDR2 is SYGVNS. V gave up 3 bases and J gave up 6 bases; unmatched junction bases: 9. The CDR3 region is CASSDIEGQGAGNEQFF. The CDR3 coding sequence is TGTGCCAGCAGTGATATCGAGGGACAGGGGGCCGGCAATGAGCAGTTCTTC.

CDR3 loop: CASRTGGTNTGELFF. The CDR3 DNA reads TGTGCCAGTAGAACAGGGGGCACGAACACCGGGGAGCTGTTTTTT. This rearrangement joins TRBV19 to TRBJ2-2; TRBD1 aligns across 9 bases. The CDR3 contains 15 residues. J lost 0 bases, V lost 6 bases, and 2 bases had no gene match. Per the germline V gene, CDR1 is LNHDA and CDR2 is SQIVND (reference sequence).

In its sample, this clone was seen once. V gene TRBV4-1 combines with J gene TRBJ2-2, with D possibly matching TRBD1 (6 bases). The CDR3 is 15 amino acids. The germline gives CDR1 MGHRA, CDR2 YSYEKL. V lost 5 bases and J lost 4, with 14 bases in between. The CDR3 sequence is CASSGWGPPTGELFF. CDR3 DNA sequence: TGCGCCAGCAGCGGCTGGGGGCCACCCACCGGGGAGCTGTTTTTT.

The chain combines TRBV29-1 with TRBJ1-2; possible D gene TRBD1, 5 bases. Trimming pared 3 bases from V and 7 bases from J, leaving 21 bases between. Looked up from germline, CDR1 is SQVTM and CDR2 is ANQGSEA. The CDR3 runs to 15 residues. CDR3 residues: CSVEWQGGLLGGYTF. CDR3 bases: TGCAGCGTTGAGTGGCAGGGTGGCCTACTGGGTGGCTACACCTTC. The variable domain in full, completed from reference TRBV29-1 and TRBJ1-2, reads SAVISQKPSRDICQRGTSLTIQCQVDSQVTMMFWYRQQPGQSLTLIATANQGSEATYESGFVIDKFPISRPNLTFSTLTVSNMSPEDSSIYLCSVEWQGGLLGGYTFGSGTRLTVV.

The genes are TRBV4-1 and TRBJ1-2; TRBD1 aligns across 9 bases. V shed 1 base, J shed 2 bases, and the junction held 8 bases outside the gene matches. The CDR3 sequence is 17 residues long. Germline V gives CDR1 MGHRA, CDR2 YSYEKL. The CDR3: CASSQGGTGTSNYGYTF. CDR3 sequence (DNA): TGCGCCAGCAGCCAAGGTGGGACAGGGACATCGAACTATGGCTACACCTTC.

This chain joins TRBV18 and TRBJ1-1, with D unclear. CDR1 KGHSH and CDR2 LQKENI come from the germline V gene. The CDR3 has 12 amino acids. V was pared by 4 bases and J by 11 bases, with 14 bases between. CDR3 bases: TGTGCCAGCTCACGGGCTTCTGGGATGGCTTTCTTT. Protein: CASSRASGMAFF. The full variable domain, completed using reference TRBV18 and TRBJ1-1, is NAGVMQNPRHLVRRRGQEARLRCSPMKGHSHVYWYRQLPEEGLKFMVYLQKENIIDESGMPKERFSAEFPKEGPSILRIQQVVRGDSAAYFCASSRASGMAFFGQGTRLTVV.

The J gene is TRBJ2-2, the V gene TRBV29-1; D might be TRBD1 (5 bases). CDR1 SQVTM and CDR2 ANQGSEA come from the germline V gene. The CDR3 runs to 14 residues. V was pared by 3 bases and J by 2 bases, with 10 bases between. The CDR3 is CSVDSQGNTGELFF. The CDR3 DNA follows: TGCAGCGTTGACAGTCAGGGCAACACCGGGGAGCTGTTTTTT.

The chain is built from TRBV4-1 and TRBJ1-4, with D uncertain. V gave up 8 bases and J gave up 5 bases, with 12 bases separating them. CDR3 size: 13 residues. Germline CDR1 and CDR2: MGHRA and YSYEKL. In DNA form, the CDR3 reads TGCGCCAGCGCCTTTTCTAGAAATGAAAAACTGTTTTTT. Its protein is CASAFSRNEKLFF.

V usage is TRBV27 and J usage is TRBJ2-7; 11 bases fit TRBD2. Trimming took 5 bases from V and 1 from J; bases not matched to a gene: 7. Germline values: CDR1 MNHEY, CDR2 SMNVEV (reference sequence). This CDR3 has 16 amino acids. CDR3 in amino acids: CASSPGSGGASYEQYF. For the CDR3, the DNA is TGTGCCAGCAGTCCCGGTAGCGGGGGGGCGTCCTACGAGCAGTACTTC.

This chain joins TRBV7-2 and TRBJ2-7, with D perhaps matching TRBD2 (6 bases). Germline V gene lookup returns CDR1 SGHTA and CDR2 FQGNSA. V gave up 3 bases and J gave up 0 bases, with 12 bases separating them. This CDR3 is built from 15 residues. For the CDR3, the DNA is TGTGCCAGCAGCTTGCGTGGGGGGAGCTCCTACGAGCAGTACTTC. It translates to CASSLRGGSSYEQYF. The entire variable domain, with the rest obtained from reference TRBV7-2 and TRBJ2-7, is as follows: GAGVSQSPSNKVTEKGKDVELRCDPISGHTALYWYRQSLGQGLEFLIYFQGNSAPDKSGLPSDRFSAERTGGSVSTLTIQRTQQEDSAVYLCASSLRGGSSYEQYFGPGTRLTVT.

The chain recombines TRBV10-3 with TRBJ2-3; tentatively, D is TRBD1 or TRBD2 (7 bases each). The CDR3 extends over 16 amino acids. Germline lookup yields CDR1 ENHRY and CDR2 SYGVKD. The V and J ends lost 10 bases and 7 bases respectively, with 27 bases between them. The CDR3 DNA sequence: TGTGCCACTAGAGAAGACAGCGCCAGGGGGGGACATACGCAGTATTTT. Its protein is CATREDSARGGHTQYF.

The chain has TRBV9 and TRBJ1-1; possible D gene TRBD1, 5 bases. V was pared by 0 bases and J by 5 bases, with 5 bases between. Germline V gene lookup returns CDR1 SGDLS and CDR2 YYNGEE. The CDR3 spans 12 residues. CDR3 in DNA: TGTGCCAGCAGCGTAGAGGGGACTGAAGCTTTCTTT. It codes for CASSVEGTEAFF.

CDR3 nucleotides: TGTGCCAGCAGCTCGTGGGGGAGCAATCAGCCCCAGCATTTT. Its protein product is CASSSWGSNQPQHF. The gene calls are TRBV11-3 and TRBJ1-5, with D perhaps matching TRBD1 (5 bases). Trimming pared 4 bases from V and 1 base from J, leaving 8 bases between. Per germline, CDR1 SGHNT and CDR2 YENEEA. The CDR3 sequence is 14 residues long.

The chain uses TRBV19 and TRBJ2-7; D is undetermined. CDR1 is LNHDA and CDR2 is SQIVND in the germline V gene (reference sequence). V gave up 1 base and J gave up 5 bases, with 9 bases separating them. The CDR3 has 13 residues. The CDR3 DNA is TGTGCCAGTAGTATAGCAGTCGGAGACGAGCAGTACTTC. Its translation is CASSIAVGDEQYF. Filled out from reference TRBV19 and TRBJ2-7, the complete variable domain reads DGGITQSPKYLFRKEGQNVTLSCEQNLNHDAMYWYRQDPGQGLRLIYYSQIVNDFQKGDIAEGYSVSREKKESFPLTVTSAQKNPTAFYLCASSIAVGDEQYFGPGTRLTVT.

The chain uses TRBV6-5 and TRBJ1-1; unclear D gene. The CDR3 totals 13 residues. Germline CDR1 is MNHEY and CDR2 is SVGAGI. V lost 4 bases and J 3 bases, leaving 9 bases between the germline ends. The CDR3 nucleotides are TGTGCCAGCAGTTTCCCGTGGGACACTGAAGCTTTCTTT. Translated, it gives CASSFPWDTEAFF.

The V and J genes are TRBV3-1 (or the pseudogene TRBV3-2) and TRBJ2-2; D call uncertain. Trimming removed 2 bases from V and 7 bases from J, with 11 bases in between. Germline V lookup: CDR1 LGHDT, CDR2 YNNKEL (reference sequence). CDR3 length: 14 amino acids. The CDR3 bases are TGTGCCAGCAGCCAACCTCATCAAGGCGGGGAGCTGTTTTTT. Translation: CASSQPHQGGELFF.

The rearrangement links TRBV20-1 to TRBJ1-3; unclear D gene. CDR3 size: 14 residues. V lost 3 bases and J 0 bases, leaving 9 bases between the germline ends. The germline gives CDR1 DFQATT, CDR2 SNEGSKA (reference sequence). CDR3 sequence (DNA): TGCAGTGCTAGTTTAGGGAGCTCTGGAAACACCATATATTTT. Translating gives CSASLGSSGNTIYF.

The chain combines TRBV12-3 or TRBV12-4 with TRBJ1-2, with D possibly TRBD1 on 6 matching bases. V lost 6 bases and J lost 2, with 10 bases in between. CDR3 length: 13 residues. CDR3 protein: CASSLDRNYGYTF. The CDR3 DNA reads TGTGCCAGCAGCTTGGACAGAAACTATGGCTACACCTTC.

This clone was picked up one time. The CDR3 sequence is CASSQLQGGGTEAFF. The CDR3 bases are TGCGCCAGCAGCCAACTACAGGGCGGAGGTACTGAAGCTTTCTTT. The chain joins TRBV4-1 to TRBJ1-1, with D possibly matching TRBD1 (6 bases). The CDR3 is 15 residues long. The V end was cut by 2 bases, the J end by 5 bases, with 15 bases between. CDR1 is MGHRA and CDR2 is YSYEKL in the germline V gene.

CDR3 DNA sequence: TGTGCCAGTAAGGGGGGCAGCTACTATGGCTACACCTTC. Encoded protein: CASKGGSYYGYTF. The chain recombines TRBV6-5 with TRBJ1-2, with D perhaps TRBD1 (6 bases). Germline CDR1 MNHEY, CDR2 SVGAGI. V gave up 9 bases and J gave up 3 bases, with 14 bases separating them. The CDR3 is made up of 13 amino acids.

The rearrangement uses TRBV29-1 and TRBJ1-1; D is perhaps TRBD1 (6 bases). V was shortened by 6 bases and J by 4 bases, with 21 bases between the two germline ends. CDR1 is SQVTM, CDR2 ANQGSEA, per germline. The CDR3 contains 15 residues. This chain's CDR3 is CSVNVQGQGSTEAFF. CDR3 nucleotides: TGCAGCGTAAATGTACAGGGCCAGGGGAGCACTGAAGCTTTCTTT.

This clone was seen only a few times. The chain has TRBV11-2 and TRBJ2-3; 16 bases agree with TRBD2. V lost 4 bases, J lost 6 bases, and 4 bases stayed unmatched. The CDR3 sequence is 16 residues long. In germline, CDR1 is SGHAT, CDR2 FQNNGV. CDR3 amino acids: CASSSGLAGGIDTQYF. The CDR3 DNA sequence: TGTGCCAGCAGCTCGGGACTAGCGGGGGGGATCGATACGCAGTATTTT.

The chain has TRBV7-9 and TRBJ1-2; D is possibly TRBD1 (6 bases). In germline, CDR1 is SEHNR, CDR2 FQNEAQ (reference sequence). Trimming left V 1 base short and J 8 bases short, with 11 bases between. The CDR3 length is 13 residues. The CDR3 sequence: CASSLGGGHGYTF. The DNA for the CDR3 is TGTGCCAGCAGCTTAGGTGGGGGGCACGGCTACACCTTC.

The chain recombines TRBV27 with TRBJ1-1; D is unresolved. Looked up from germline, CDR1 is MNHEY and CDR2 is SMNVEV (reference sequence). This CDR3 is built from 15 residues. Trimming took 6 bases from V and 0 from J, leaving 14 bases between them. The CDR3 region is CASRDLGKMNTEAFF. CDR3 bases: TGTGCCAGCAGGGACCTGGGAAAGATGAACACTGAAGCTTTCTTT.

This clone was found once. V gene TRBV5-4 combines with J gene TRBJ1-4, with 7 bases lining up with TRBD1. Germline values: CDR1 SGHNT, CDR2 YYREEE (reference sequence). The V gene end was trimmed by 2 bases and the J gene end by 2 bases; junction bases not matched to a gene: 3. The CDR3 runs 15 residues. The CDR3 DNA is TGTGCCAGCAGCTTAGGGGGCGCGACTAATGAAAAACTGTTTTTT. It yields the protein CASSLGGATNEKLFF.

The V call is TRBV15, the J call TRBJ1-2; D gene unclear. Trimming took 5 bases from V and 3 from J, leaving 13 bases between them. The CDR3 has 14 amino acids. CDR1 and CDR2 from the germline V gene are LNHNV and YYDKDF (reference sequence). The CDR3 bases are TGTGCCACCAGCGAATCGGTACTGGACTATGGCTACACCTTC. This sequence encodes CATSESVLDYGYTF.

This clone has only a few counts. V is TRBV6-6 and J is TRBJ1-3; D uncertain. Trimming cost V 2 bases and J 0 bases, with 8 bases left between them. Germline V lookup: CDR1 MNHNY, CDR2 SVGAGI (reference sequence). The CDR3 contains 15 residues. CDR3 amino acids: CASSYVQSSGNTIYF. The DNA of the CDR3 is TGTGCCAGCAGTTACGTCCAGAGCTCTGGAAACACCATATATTTT.

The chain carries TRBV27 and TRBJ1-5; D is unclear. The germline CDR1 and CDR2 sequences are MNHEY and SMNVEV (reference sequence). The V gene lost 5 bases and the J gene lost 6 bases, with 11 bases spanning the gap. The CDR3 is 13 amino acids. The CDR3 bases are TGTGCCAGCAGTGCCACCAATCTTCAGCCCCAGCATTTT. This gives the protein CASSATNLQPQHF.